The rows below give T cell receptor beta chains drawn from one sample of a study of shared clonotypes between healthy human individuals. Sequencing used immunoSEQ multiplex PCR; TCRdb keeps in-frame clones, though not all of them. The table has approximately 1,500,000 clones, roughly 96% seen once. The sample taken for sequencing was naive CD4+ T cells sorted from blood. The source is a man aged 25 to 45 in good health. Both conserved end residues are trimmed from each CDR3.

V	J	CDR3
TRBV10-3	TRBJ1-1	AIRRDEPYTEAF
TRBV19	TRBJ2-1	ASSTETSGSFYEQF
TRBV28	TRBJ2-5	ASRGFRETQY
TRBV5-1	TRBJ2-7	ASSLAEREALLGSYEQY
TRBV19	TRBJ1-5	ASSIASPGPQH
TRBV25-1	TRBJ2-1	ASSVWSSYNEQF
TRBV28	TRBJ2-7	ASSLGVGTSGDYEQY
TRBV6-6	TRBJ1-4	ASSNTVRQGGKLF
TRBV2	TRBJ1-2	ASSLLQADGYT
TRBV5-1	TRBJ2-1	ASSQGLAGNNEQF
TRBV19	TRBJ2-1	ASSPRAGQGKHNEQF